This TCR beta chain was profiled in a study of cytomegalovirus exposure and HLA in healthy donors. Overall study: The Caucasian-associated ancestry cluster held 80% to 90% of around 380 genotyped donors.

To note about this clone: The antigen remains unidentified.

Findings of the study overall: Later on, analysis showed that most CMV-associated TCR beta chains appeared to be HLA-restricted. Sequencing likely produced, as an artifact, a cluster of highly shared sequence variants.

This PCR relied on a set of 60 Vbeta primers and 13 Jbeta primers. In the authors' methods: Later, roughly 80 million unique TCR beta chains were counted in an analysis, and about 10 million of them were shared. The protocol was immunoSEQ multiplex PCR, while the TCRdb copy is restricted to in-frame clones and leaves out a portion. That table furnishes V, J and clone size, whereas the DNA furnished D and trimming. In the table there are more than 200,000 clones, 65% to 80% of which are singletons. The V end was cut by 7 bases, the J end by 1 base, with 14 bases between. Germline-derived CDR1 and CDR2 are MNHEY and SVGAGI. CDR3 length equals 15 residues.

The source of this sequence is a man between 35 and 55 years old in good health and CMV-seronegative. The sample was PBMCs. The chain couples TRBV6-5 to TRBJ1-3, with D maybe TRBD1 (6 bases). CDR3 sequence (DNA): TGTGCCAGCAAACCGACAGGCTTATCTGGAAACACCATATATTTT. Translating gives CASKPTGLSGNTIYF.